This T cell receptor (beta chain) was recorded in a study of blood T cell repertoires in COVID-19. Study information: The cDNA or gDNA used as material had been derived from T cells, B-cell-depleted T cells, or PBMCs.

Generated by immunoSEQ multiplex PCR, the TCRdb table keeps only in-frame clones and is missing some. The data show around 190,000 clones, around 90% seen once. CDR1 and CDR2 from the germline V gene are MNHEY and SVGEGT. Trimming took 6 bases from V and 0 from J; bases not matched to a gene: 2. The CDR3 is 13 amino acids. The TCR sequence derives from a human donor in a cohort sampled during active COVID-19. Sequences were obtained from peripheral blood. The rearrangement uses TRBV6-2 or TRBV6-3 and TRBJ2-7, with 7 bases aligning to TRBD1. The CDR3 DNA reads as TGTGCCAGCAGCGGGGACAGCTCCTACGAGCAGTACTTC. This gives the protein CASSGDSSYEQYF.